One and the same sample provided the 13 T cell receptor beta chains below, sequenced in a study of T cell responses to AZD1222 COVID-19 vaccine. Assay: immunoSEQ multiplex PCR; the TCRdb copy retains only in-frame clones and omits some. The table lists 200,000 or so clones, about 87% of them singletons. This specimen was peripheral blood, taken on day 0 of AZD1222 vaccination. The receptor source for this set is an adult in good health.

The rearrangement uses TRBV19 and TRBJ2-1; TRBD1 agrees at 10 bases. Germline V gives CDR1 LNHDA, CDR2 SQIVND (reference sequence). The CDR3 runs to 15 residues. J lost 8 bases, V lost 7 bases, and 11 bases had no gene match. The CDR3 bases are TGTGCCAGTAACCGCCCGGGACAGGGGATGTATGAGCAGTTCTTC. This sequence encodes CASNRPGQGMYEQFF. Together with reference TRBV19 and TRBJ2-1, the CDR3 gives the full variable domain: DGGITQSPKYLFRKEGQNVTLSCEQNLNHDAMYWYRQDPGQGLRLIYYSQIVNDFQKGDIAEGYSVSREKKESFPLTVTSAQKNPTAFYLCASNRPGQGMYEQFFGPGTRLTVL.

CDR3 coding DNA: TGTGCCAGCAGCCAAGATACGTATAGGGGTAGGGGCTACACCTTC. Amino acid sequence: CASSQDTYRGRGYTF. V gene TRBV3-1 (or the pseudogene TRBV3-2) combines with J gene TRBJ1-2; TRBD1 is a possible D gene (5 bases). The CDR3 is 15 amino acids. The germline CDR1 and CDR2 sequences are LGHDT and YNNKEL (reference sequence). V shed 0 bases and J shed 8 bases, with 16 bases lying between them.

The genes are TRBV7-2 and TRBJ1-1; no definite D call. The CDR3 extends over 15 amino acids. The V end was cut by 5 bases, the J end by 0 bases, with 13 bases between. Germline loops: CDR1 SGHTA, CDR2 FQGNSA. For the CDR3, the DNA is TGTGCCAGCAGCCCGGGGTCCTACATGAACACTGAAGCTTTCTTT. It is translated as CASSPGSYMNTEAFF.

The rearrangement uses TRBV5-1 and TRBJ1-3; maybe TRBD1 (6 bases). Per the germline V gene, CDR1 is SGHRS and CDR2 is YFSETQ. Trimming left V 4 bases short and J 0 bases short, with 11 bases between. The CDR3 runs 15 residues. The CDR3 nucleotides are TGCGCCAGCAGCCGACAGGCCCACTCTGGAAACACCATATATTTT. This codes for CASSRQAHSGNTIYF.

This clone was seen a single time. The chain uses TRBV10-3 and TRBJ2-5; 9 positions match TRBD1. The CDR3 covers 16 residues. Germline V CDR1 and CDR2: ENHRY, SYGVKD. V gave up 7 bases and J gave up 4 bases; unmatched junction bases: 13. This CDR3 is CAINPGGGTGTETQYF. CDR3 sequence (DNA): TGTGCCATCAACCCCGGTGGGGGGACAGGGACAGAGACCCAGTACTTC.

V usage is TRBV7-9 and J usage is TRBJ1-1; weak D call: TRBD1 (5 bases). This CDR3 is 13 amino acids long. V lost 6 bases and J lost 6, with 14 bases in between. Germline values: CDR1 SEHNR, CDR2 FQNEAQ (reference sequence). The CDR3 nucleotides are TGTGCCAGCAGACATGAGCAGGGAGCTGAAGCTTTCTTT. It translates to CASRHEQGAEAFF.

This rearrangement joins TRBV3-1 (or the pseudogene TRBV3-2) to TRBJ2-4, with TRBD2 matching over 11 bases. Germline V gene sequence: CDR1 LGHDT, CDR2 YNNKEL (reference sequence). Trimming cost V 0 bases and J 4 bases; bases outside gene matches: 17. This CDR3 is built from 21 residues. CDR3 sequence reads: CASSQDRLTSGGAGSKNIQYF. CDR3 DNA: TGTGCCAGCAGCCAAGATCGGTTAACTAGCGGGGGAGCCGGGTCAAAAAACATTCAGTACTTC.

V is TRBV7-9 and J is TRBJ1-2; D unresolved. Germline V gene sequence: CDR1 SEHNR, CDR2 FQNEAQ (reference sequence). V shed 7 bases and J shed 8 bases, with 17 bases lying between them. This CDR3 has 13 residues. The CDR3 region has the DNA TGTGCCAGCACCTCCGAATTCACGCGAGGCTACACCTTC. This encodes CASTSEFTRGYTF.

The rearrangement uses TRBV5-1 and TRBJ1-4, with unresolved D. Trimming pared 6 bases from V and 0 bases from J, leaving 9 bases between. The germline gives CDR1 SGHRS, CDR2 YFSETQ. The CDR3 extends over 14 amino acids. CDR3 nucleotide sequence: TGCGCCAGCAAAACACAGTCAACTAATGAAAAACTGTTTTTT. Amino acids: CASKTQSTNEKLFF.

This clone is a singleton in its sample. This chain connects TRBV7-3 to TRBJ1-3; D possibly corresponds to TRBD1 (6 bases). The CDR3 runs to 16 residues. Deletions cut 5 bases from V and 0 bases from J, with 14 bases between. CDR1 and CDR2 from the germline V gene are SGHTA and FQGTGA. The CDR3: CASSPEGGHSGNTIYF. Here the CDR3 DNA reads TGTGCCAGCAGCCCCGAGGGGGGCCACTCTGGAAACACCATATATTTT.

V is TRBV5-1 and J is TRBJ2-1; 11 nucleotides line up with TRBD1. The CDR3 is 15 residues long. The V and J ends lost 2 bases and 8 bases, in that order; junction bases with no gene match: 6. In germline, CDR1 is SGHRS, CDR2 YFSETQ. The CDR3 protein is CASSFGQGARYEQFF. In DNA form, the CDR3 reads TGCGCCAGCAGCTTCGGACAGGGGGCGAGGTATGAGCAGTTCTTC.

This chain joins TRBV6-4 and TRBJ2-6; no clear D. In germline, CDR1 is MRHNA, CDR2 SNTAGT. This CDR3 spans 16 amino acids. V was clipped by 0 bases and J by 1 base, with 7 bases between them. Here the CDR3 reads CASSDSLASGANVLTF. CDR3 nucleotide sequence: TGTGCCAGCAGTGACTCGTTGGCTTCTGGGGCCAACGTCCTGACTTTC.

The V and J genes are TRBV30 and TRBJ2-5; D possibly uses TRBD1 or TRBD2 (6 bases each). This CDR3 has 12 amino acids. The V and J ends lost 0 bases and 5 bases respectively, with 7 bases between them. The V gene's germline CDR1 is GTSNPN and CDR2 SVGIG (reference sequence). CDR3 sequence (DNA): TGTGCCTGGAGTGTCGGGGGCGAGACCCAGTACTTC. Amino acids: CAWSVGGETQYF.